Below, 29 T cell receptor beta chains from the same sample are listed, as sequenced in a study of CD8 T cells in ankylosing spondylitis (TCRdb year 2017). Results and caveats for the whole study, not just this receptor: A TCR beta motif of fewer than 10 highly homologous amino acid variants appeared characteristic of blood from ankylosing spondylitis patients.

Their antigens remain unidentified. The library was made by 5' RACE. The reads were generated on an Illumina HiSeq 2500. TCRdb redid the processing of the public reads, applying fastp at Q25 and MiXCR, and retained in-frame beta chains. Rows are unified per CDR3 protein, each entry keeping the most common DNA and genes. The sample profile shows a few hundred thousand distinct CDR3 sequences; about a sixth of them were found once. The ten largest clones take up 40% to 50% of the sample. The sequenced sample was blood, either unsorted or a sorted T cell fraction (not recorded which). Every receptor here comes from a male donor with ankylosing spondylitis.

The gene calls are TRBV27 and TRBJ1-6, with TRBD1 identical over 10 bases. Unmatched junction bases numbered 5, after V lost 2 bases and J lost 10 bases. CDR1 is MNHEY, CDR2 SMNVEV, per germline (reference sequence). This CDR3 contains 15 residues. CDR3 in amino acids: CASSLAGQGWSPLHF. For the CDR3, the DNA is TGTGCCAGCAGTTTAGCGGGACAGGGGTGGTCACCCCTCCACTTT.

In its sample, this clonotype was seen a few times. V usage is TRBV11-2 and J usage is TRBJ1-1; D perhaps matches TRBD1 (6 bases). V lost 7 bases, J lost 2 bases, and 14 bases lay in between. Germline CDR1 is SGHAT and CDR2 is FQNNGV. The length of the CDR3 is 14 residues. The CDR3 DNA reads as TGTGCCAGCAACCTAGGGGGGGTTAACACTGAAGCTTTCTTT. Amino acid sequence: CASNLGGVNTEAFF.

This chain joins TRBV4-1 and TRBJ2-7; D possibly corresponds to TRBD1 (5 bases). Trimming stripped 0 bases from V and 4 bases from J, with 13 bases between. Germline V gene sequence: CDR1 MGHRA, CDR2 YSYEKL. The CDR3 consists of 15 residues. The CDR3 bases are TGCGCCAGCAGCCAAGAAAGCAGGGCCTCATACGAGCAGTACTTC. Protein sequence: CASSQESRASYEQYF.

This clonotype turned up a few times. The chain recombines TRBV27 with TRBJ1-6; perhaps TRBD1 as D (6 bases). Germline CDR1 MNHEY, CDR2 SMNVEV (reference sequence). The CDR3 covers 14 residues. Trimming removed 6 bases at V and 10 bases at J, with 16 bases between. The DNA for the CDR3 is TGTGCCAGCAGCCACCCCCGAAGGGGGTCACCCCTCCACTTT. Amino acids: CASSHPRRGSPLHF.

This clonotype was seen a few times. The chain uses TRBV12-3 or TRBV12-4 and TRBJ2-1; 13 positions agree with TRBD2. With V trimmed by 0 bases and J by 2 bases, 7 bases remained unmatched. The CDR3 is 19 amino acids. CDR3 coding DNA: TGTGCCAGCAGTTTAGCGGGACTAGCGGGACTACAAACCTACAATGAGCAGTTCTTC. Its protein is CASSLAGLAGLQTYNEQFF.

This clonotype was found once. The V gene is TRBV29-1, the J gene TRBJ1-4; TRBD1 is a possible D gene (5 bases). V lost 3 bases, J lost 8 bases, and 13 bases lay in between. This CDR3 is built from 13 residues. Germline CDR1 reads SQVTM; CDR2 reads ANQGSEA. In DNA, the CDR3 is TGCAGCGTTGACTTGGGGGAGCAGGAAAAACTGTTTTTT. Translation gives CSVDLGEQEKLFF.

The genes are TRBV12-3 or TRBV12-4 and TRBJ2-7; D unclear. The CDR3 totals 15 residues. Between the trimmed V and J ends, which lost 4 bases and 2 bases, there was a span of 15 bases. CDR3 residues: CASSWPGSTTYEQYF. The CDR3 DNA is TGTGCCAGCAGTTGGCCGGGCAGTACGACCTACGAGCAGTACTTC.

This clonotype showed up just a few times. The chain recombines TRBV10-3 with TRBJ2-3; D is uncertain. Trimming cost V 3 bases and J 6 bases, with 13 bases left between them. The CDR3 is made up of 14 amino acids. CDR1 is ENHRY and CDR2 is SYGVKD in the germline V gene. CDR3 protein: CAISESPADDTQYF. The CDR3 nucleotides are TGTGCCATCAGTGAAAGTCCCGCTGACGATACGCAGTATTTT.

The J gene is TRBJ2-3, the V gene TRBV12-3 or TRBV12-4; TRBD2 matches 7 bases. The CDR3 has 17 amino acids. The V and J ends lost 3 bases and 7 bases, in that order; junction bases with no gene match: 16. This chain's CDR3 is CASSFGSGVWGGYTQYF. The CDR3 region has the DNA TGTGCCAGCAGTTTCGGCAGTGGGGTGTGGGGGGGGTATACGCAGTATTTT.

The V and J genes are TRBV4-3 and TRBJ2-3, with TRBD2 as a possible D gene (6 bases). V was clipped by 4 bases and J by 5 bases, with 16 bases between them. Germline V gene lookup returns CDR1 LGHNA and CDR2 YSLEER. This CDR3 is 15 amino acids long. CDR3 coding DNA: TGCGCCAGCAGCCTTACTAGTTCAGCGGGAGATACGCAGTATTTT. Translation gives CASSLTSSAGDTQYF.

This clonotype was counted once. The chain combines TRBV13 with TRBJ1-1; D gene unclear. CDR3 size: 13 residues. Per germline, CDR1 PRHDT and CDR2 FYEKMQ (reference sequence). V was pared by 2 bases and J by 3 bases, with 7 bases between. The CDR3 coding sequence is TGTGCCAGCAGCTTAAGAGGGTACACTGAAGCTTTCTTT. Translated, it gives CASSLRGYTEAFF.

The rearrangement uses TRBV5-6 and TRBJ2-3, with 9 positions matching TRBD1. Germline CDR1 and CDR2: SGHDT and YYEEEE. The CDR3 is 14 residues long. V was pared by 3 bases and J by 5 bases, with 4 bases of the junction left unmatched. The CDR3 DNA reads TGTGCCAGCAGCTCGGGACAGGGCGGAGATACGCAGTATTTT. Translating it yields CASSSGQGGDTQYF.

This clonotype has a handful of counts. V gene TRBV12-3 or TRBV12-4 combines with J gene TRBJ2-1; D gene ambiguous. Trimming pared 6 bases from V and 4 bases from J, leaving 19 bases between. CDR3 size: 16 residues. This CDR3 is CASRASRYGPYNEQFF. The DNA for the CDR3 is TGTGCCAGCAGAGCCTCGAGGTACGGACCTTACAATGAGCAGTTCTTC.

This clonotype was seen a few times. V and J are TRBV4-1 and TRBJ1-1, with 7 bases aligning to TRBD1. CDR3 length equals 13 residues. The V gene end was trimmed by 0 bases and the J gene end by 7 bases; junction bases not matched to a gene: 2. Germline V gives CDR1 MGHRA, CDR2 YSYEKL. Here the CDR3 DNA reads TGCGCCAGCAGCCAAGATGGGGACAGTGAAGCTTTCTTT. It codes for CASSQDGDSEAFF.

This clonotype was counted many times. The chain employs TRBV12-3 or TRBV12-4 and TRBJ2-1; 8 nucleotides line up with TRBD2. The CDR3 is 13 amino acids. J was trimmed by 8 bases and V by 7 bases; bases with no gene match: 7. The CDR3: CASTEGLDDEQFF. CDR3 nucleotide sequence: TGTGCCAGCACTGAGGGACTAGATGATGAGCAGTTCTTC.

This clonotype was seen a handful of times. In nucleotides, the CDR3 is TGTGCCAGCAGCTTAACGAGCGAGGGCCTCACAGATACGCAGTATTTT. Its protein is CASSLTSEGLTDTQYF. This chain links TRBV7-9 with TRBJ2-3; the D gene is possibly TRBD2 (5 bases). Germline CDR1 reads SEHNR; CDR2 reads FQNEAQ (reference sequence). V lost 2 bases, J lost 2 bases, and 14 bases lay in between. This CDR3 has 16 amino acids.

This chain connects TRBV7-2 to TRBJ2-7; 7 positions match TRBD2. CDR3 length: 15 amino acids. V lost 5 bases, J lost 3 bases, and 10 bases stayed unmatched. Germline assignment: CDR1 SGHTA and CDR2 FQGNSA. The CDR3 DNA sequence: TGTGCCAGCAGCCCCTACCCCGGGACTAACTACGAGCAGTACTTC. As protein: CASSPYPGTNYEQYF.

The CDR3 sequence: CASSPSDSPPSGANVLTF. CDR3 nucleotides: TGTGCCAGCAGCCCGTCCGACAGTCCTCCCTCTGGGGCCAACGTCCTGACTTTC. The rearrangement uses TRBV21-1 and TRBJ2-6; the table's D call, TRBD1, was not checked against the DNA. TRBV21-1 counts as a pseudogene. The CDR3 runs 18 residues.

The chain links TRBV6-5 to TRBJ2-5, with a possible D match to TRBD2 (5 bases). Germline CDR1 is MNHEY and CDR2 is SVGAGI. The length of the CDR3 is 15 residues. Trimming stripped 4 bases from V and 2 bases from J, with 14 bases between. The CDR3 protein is CASSSIPGVQETQYF. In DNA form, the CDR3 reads TGTGCCAGCAGTTCTATACCCGGGGTACAAGAGACCCAGTACTTC.

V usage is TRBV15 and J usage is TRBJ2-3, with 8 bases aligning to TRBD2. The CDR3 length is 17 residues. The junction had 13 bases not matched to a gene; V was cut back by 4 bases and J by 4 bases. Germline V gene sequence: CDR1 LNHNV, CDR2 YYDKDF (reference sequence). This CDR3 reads CATSTRLAGLAPDTQYF. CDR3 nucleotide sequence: TGTGCCACCAGCACCCGGCTAGCGGGCCTTGCCCCAGATACGCAGTATTTT. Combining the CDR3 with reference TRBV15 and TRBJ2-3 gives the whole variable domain DAMVIQNPRYQVTQFGKPVTLSCSQTLNHNVMYWYQQKSSQAPKLLFHYYDKDFNNEADTPDNFQSRRPNTSFCFLDIRSPGLGDTAMYLCATSTRLAGLAPDTQYFGPGTRLTVL.

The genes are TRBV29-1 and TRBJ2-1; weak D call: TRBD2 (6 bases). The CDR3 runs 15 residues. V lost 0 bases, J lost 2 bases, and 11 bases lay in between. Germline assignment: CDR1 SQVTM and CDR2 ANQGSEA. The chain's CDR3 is CSVEEGLATYNEQFF. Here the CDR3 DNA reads TGCAGCGTTGAAGAGGGTCTAGCGACCTACAATGAGCAGTTCTTC.

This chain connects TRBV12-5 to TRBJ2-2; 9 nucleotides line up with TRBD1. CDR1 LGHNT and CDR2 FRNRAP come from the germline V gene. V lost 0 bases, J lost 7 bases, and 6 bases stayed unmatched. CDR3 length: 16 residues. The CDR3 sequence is CASGLVGQGRGGELFF. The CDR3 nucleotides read TGTGCTAGTGGTTTGGTAGGACAGGGGCGCGGCGGGGAGCTGTTTTTT.

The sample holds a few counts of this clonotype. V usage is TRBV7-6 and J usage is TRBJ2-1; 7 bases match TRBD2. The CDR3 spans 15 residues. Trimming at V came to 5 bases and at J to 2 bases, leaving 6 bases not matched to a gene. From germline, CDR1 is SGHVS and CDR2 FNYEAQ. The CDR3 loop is CASSPRLAAYNEQFF. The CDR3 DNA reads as TGTGCCAGCAGCCCCAGGCTAGCGGCCTACAATGAGCAGTTCTTC. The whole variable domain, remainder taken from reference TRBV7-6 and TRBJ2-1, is GAGVSQSPRYKVTKRGQDVALRCDPISGHVSLYWYRQALGQGPEFLTYFNYEAQQDKSGLPNDRFSAERPEGSISTLTIQRTEQRDSAMYRCASSPRLAAYNEQFFGPGTRLTVL.

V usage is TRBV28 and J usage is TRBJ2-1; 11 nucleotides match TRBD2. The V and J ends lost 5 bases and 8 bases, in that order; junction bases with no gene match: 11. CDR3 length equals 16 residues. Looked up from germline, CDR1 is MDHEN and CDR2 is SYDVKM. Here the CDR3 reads CASSPNLAGGPYEQFF. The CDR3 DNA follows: TGTGCCAGCAGTCCGAACTTAGCGGGAGGGCCCTATGAGCAGTTCTTC.

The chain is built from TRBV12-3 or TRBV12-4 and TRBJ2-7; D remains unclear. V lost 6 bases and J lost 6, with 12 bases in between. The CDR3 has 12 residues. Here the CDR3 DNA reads TGTGCCAGCAGGGGTGACGGTTTCGAGCAGTACTTC. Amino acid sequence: CASRGDGFEQYF.

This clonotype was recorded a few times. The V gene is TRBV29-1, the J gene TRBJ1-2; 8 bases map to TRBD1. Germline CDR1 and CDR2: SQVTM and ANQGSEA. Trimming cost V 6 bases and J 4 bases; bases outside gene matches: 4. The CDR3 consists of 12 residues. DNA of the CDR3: TGCAGCGTCCACACAGGGGGCTATGGCTACACCTTC. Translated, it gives CSVHTGGYGYTF. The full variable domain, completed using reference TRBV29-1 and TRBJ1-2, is SAVISQKPSRDICQRGTSLTIQCQVDSQVTMMFWYRQQPGQSLTLIATANQGSEATYESGFVIDKFPISRPNLTFSTLTVSNMSPEDSSIYLCSVHTGGYGYTFGSGTRLTVV.

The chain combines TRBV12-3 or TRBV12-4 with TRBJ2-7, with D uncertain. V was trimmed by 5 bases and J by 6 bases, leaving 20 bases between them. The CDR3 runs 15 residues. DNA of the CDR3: TGTGCCAGCAGTCTTAGGACCTCTCTACCCGGCGAGCAGTACTTC. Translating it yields CASSLRTSLPGEQYF.

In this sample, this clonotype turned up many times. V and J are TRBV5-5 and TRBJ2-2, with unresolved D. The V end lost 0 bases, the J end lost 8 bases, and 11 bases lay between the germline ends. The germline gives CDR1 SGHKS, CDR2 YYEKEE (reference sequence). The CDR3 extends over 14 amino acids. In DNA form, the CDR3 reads TGTGCCAGCAGCTTGGCCGCAGGCGGAGGGGAGCTGTTTTTT. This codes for CASSLAAGGGELFF. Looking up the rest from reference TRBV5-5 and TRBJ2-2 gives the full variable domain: DAGVTQSPTHLIKTRGQQVTLRCSPISGHKSVSWYQQVLGQGPQFIFQYYEKEERGRGNFPDRFSARQFPNYSSELNVNALLLGDSALYLCASSLAAGGGELFFGEGSRLTVL.

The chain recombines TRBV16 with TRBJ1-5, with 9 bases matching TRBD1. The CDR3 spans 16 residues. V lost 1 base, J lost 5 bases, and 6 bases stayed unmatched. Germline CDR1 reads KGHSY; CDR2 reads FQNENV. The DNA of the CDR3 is TGTGCCAGCAGCCAATGGGTCGGGACAGGGCATCAGCCCCAGCATTTT. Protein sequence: CASSQWVGTGHQPQHF.